This TCR beta chain was sequenced in a study of post-analysis software for immune sequencing data. Whole-study findings and limits: TRBV5-6, TRBV5-1 and TRBV20-1 were among about 5 TRBV segments more frequent in patients than controls.

Unique molecular identifiers were present in the TCR beta cDNA libraries. From approximately 0.95 to 9.8 million T cells, around 500,000 cDNA molecules were obtained. Each CDR3 protein is one row after TCRdb ran MiXCR on the PCR reads. This table has approximately 730,000 distinct CDR3 sequences, approximately 30% appearing once. In germline, CDR1 is SEHNR, CDR2 FQNEAQ (reference sequence). The CDR3 consists of 15 residues. Trimming removed 1 base from V and 2 bases from J, with 8 bases in between. On this clonotype itself: Its antigen is unidentified.

The TCR sequence derives from a girl aged 5-17 years with multiple sclerosis. The chain combines TRBV7-9 with TRBJ2-2; D perhaps matches TRBD1 (5 bases). The sequenced sample was blood. The chain's CDR3 is CASSLDRSNTGELFF. The CDR3 bases are TGTGCCAGCAGCTTAGACAGGTCTAACACCGGGGAGCTGTTTTTT.